Listed here are 13 T cell receptor beta chains from one sample, sequenced in a study of blood T cell repertoires in COVID-19. The repertoire was sequenced with immunoSEQ multiplex PCR; TCRdb's copy has only in-frame clones and lacks some. The table records some 220,000 clones, just under 85% of them present only once. Sequencing was carried out using peripheral blood. Receptors originate from a man in his fifties with acute or convalescent COVID-19.

The chain recombines TRBV28 with TRBJ1-2; maybe TRBD1 (6 bases). V was clipped by 5 bases and J by 0 bases, with 13 bases between them. Germline CDR1 MDHEN, CDR2 SYDVKM. CDR3 length: 15 residues. This CDR3 reads CASSPWTVTNYGYTF. The CDR3 DNA reads as TGTGCCAGCAGTCCCTGGACAGTTACTAACTATGGCTACACCTTC.

CDR3: CASSHGRGGTQYF. CDR3 nucleotides: TGTGCCAGCAGCCATGGACGCGGGGGGACCCAGTACTTC. The V call is TRBV12-3 or TRBV12-4, the J call TRBJ2-5; 7 bases are shared with TRBD2. CDR3 length: 13 residues. V lost 6 bases to trimming and J lost 7 bases; unmatched junction nucleotides: 8.

This clone was picked up a small number of times. The chain links TRBV6-5 to TRBJ1-2, with D unresolved. The germline V gene has CDR1 MNHEY and CDR2 SVGAGI. This CDR3 is 13 amino acids long. Trimming cost V 6 bases and J 3 bases, with 11 bases left between them. CDR3 protein: CASRPTADYGYTF. The CDR3 bases are TGTGCCAGCAGGCCTACAGCGGACTATGGCTACACCTTC.

The V call is TRBV5-1, the J call TRBJ2-2, with D perhaps TRBD2 (5 bases). The CDR3 is 15 residues long. Trimming cost V 3 bases and J 0 bases, with 9 bases left between them. Germline CDR1 reads SGHRS; CDR2 reads YFSETQ. CDR3 amino acids: CASSYGITNTGELFF. The CDR3 coding sequence is TGCGCCAGCAGCTACGGGATTACGAACACCGGGGAGCTGTTTTTT.

J is TRBJ2-1 and V is TRBV9, with 7 nucleotides matching TRBD1. The CDR3 is made up of 16 amino acids. Per the germline V gene, CDR1 is SGDLS and CDR2 is YYNGEE. After removal of 4 bases from V and 7 bases from J, the junction contained 14 bases not matched to a gene. The CDR3 DNA follows: TGTGCCAGCAGCCCGCCGGGACAGACGTTTGGTAATGAGCAGTTCTTC. Translating gives CASSPPGQTFGNEQFF.

V and J are TRBV7-6 and TRBJ2-7; a possible D gene is TRBD1 (5 bases). The germline V gene encodes CDR1 SGHVS and CDR2 FNYEAQ. Trimming took off 4 bases at V and 3 bases at J, with 13 bases between the two ends. CDR3 length: 14 amino acids. CDR3: CASSSGHGIYEQYF. CDR3 coding DNA: TGTGCCAGCAGCTCTGGACACGGTATCTACGAGCAGTACTTC.

The table lists this clone with a few counts. The rearrangement joins TRBV29-1 to TRBJ2-7; D is unclear. This CDR3 has 14 amino acids. CDR1 is SQVTM and CDR2 is ANQGSEA in the germline V gene. V lost 2 bases to trimming and J lost 0 bases, with 11 bases between them. This CDR3 is CSVEYAGNSYEQYF. Here the CDR3 DNA reads TGCAGCGTTGAATATGCAGGCAACTCCTACGAGCAGTACTTC.

With respect to this clone: Other DNA sequences of this sample code for an identical CDR3. V usage is TRBV3-1 (or the pseudogene TRBV3-2) and J usage is TRBJ1-6; tentatively, D is TRBD1 (5 bases). Trimming took off 2 bases at V and 7 bases at J, with 9 bases between the two ends. The CDR3 length is 14 residues. Germline CDR1 LGHDT, CDR2 YNNKEL (reference sequence). This CDR3 is CASSQQGNNSPLHF. The CDR3 coding sequence is TGTGCCAGCAGCCAACAGGGTAACAATTCACCCCTCCACTTT.

V and J are TRBV5-1 and TRBJ2-7; TRBD2 agrees at 7 bases. The CDR3 extends over 14 amino acids. J lost 0 bases, V lost 4 bases, and 4 bases had no gene match. CDR1 is SGHRS, CDR2 YFSETQ, per germline. The CDR3 DNA is TGCGCCAGCAGCACCGGGACTACCTCCTACGAGCAGTACTTC. Translated: CASSTGTTSYEQYF.

The genes are TRBV7-9 and TRBJ1-6; D gene uncertain. This CDR3 comprises 14 residues. The V end was cut by 5 bases, the J end by 8 bases, with 13 bases between. Germline V gene lookup returns CDR1 SEHNR and CDR2 FQNEAQ (reference sequence). CDR3 sequence reads: CASSLSLPDSPLHF. For the CDR3, the DNA is TGTGCCAGCAGCCTCTCGCTCCCGGATTCACCCCTCCACTTT.

The rearrangement joins TRBV19 to TRBJ2-7, with D tentatively TRBD1 (6 bases). Trimming pared 5 bases from V and 0 bases from J, leaving 17 bases between. Germline V gives CDR1 LNHDA, CDR2 SQIVND (reference sequence). The CDR3 has 16 residues. DNA of the CDR3: TGTGCCAGTAGTTCCAGGGGTGGCTTCGACTCCTACGAGCAGTACTTC. Encoded protein: CASSSRGGFDSYEQYF.

The chain uses TRBV13 and TRBJ1-5, with TRBD1 matching 7 bases. V shed 5 bases and J 6 bases; nucleotides not matched to a gene: 7. The length of the CDR3 is 14 residues. CDR1 and CDR2 (germline): PRHDT, FYEKMQ (reference sequence). The CDR3: CASSRTGDPQPQHF. In nucleotides, the CDR3 is TGTGCCAGCAGCCGGACAGGCGACCCTCAGCCCCAGCATTTT.

This clone occurred once. The gene calls are TRBV5-1 and TRBJ1-4; no firm D call. This CDR3 comprises 15 residues. Trimming pared 0 bases from V and 8 bases from J, leaving 14 bases between. Germline lookup yields CDR1 SGHRS and CDR2 YFSETQ. For the CDR3, the DNA is TGCGCCAGCAGCTTGGAGTCCCCTAGCAGGGAAAAACTGTTTTTT. Amino acid sequence: CASSLESPSREKLFF.